These 3 T cell receptor beta chains originate from one sample sequenced in a study of blood T cell repertoires in COVID-19. Repertoires were generated with immunoSEQ multiplex PCR, while TCRdb's copy carries only in-frame clones and drops some. The sample shows a few hundred thousand clones, 90% of them seen only once. Sequencing was done on a sample of PBMCs or T cells enriched from blood (not recorded which). These receptors originate from a young woman with acute COVID-19.

The chain recombines TRBV28 with TRBJ1-5; TRBD1 is a possible D gene (5 bases). V shed 1 base and J shed 7 bases, with 17 bases lying between them. Germline V lookup: CDR1 MDHEN, CDR2 SYDVKM. The CDR3 covers 16 residues. The CDR3 nucleotides are TGTGCCAGCAGTTTATCATGGGGCTCCTCAGTCCAGCCCCAGCATTTT. It codes for CASSLSWGSSVQPQHF.

This clone has a single count. The chain uses TRBV9 and TRBJ1-3, with D possibly matching TRBD1 (5 bases). Trimming left V 0 bases short and J 7 bases short, with 8 bases between. Per germline, CDR1 SGDLS and CDR2 YYNGEE. This CDR3 contains 13 residues. The CDR3 coding sequence is TGTGCCAGCAGCGTAGAAACAGGCAACACCATATATTTT. Its protein product is CASSVETGNTIYF.

This clone was seen once. The V and J genes are TRBV25-1 and TRBJ1-6, with D hard to call. Germline values: CDR1 MGHDK, CDR2 SYGVNS. V lost 4 bases, J lost 5 bases, and 9 bases lay in between. The CDR3 is 14 amino acids. CDR3 region: CASSVTRHNSPLHF. DNA of the CDR3: TGTGCCAGCAGTGTAACGAGGCATAATTCACCCCTCCACTTT.